A selection of T cell receptor beta chains follows, all from one sample in a study of T cell repertoires in cytomegalovirus infection. Their antigens are not known. TCRdb reprocessed the reads with MiXCR, giving one entry per CDR3 protein. The sample lists over 100,000 distinct CDR3 sequences, around 10% occurring once. Sequenced material: PBMCs, sequenced either directly or after in vitro stimulation (not recorded which). The receptors come from a human donor in good health (CMV status not recorded). Some clones in this sample may be carry-over from other donors' samples. Each CDR3 is given without its conserved first and last residue.

v_gene,CDR3aa
TRBV7-2,ASSLAVGRNTEAF
TRBV7-2,ASSFGTALHNEQF
TRBV5-8,ASSAARDNTGELF
TRBV7-9,ASSSRGQGRGYT
TRBV7-2,ASSLAGLAGNTGELF
TRBV7-2,ASSKPGPGYSETQY
TRBV7-2,ASSLGGAGDIGQY
TRBV18,ASSPQGLAGYNEQF
TRBV7-8,ASSLKVNGEAF
TRBV18,ASSPIRRGSSYNEQF
TRBV4-3,ASSQDREQGPNQPQH
TRBV6-2/TRBV6-3,ASSPFGLSGANVLT
TRBV6-2/TRBV6-3,ASSRGDSGNTIY
TRBV28,ASTPGPRSAYNEQF
TRBV28,ASSLSTSGRHEQY
TRBV5-4,ASSPGKGWDQPQH
TRBV29-1,SAQGEETQY
TRBV12-3/TRBV12-4,ASSEDGSTDTQY
TRBV7-8,ASSPRTGENTEAF
TRBV13,ASSLFETQY